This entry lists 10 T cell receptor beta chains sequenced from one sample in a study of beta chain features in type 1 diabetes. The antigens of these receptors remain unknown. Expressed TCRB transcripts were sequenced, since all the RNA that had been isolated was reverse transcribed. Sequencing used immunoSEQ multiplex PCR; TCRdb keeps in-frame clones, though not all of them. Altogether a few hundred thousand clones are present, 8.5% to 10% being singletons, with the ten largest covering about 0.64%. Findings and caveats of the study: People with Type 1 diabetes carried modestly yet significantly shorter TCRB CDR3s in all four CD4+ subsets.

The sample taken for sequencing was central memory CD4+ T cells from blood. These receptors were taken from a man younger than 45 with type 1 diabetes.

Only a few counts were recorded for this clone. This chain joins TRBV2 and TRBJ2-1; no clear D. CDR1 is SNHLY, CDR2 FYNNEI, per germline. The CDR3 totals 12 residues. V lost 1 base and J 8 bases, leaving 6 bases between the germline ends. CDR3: CASSEVFHEQFF. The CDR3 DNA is TGTGCCAGCAGTGAAGTTTTCCATGAGCAGTTCTTC.

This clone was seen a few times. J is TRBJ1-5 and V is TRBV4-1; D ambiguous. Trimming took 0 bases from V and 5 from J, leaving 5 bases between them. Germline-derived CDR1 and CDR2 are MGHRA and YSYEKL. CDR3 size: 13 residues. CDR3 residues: CASSQEADQPQHF. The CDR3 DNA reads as TGCGCCAGCAGCCAAGAAGCAGATCAGCCCCAGCATTTT.

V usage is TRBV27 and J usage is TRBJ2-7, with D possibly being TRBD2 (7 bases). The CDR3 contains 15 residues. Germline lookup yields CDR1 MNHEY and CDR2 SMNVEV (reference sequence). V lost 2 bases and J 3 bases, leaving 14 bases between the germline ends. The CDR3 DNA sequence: TGTGCCAGCAGTTTAGCGGGGGCCCTGAACTACGAGCAGTACTTC. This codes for CASSLAGALNYEQYF.

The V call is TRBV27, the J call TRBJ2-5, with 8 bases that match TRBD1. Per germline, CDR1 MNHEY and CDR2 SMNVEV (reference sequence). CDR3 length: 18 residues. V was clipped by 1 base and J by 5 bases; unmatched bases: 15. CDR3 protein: CASSLLGQGEEEGETQYF. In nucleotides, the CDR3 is TGTGCCAGCAGTTTATTAGGACAGGGTGAAGAAGAAGGTGAGACCCAGTACTTC.

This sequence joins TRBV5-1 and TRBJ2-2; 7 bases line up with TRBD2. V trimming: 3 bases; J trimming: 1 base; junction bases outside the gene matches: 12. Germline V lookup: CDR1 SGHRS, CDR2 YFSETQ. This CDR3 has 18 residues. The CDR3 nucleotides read TGCGCCAGCAGCTCTGCCCAGGGACTAAATTTGAACACCGGGGAGCTGTTTTTT. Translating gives CASSSAQGLNLNTGELFF. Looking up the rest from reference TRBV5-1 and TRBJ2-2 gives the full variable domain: KAGVTQTPRYLIKTRGQQVTLSCSPISGHRSVSWYQQTPGQGLQFLFEYFSETQRNKGNFPGRFSGRQFSNSRSEMNVSTLELGDSALYLCASSSAQGLNLNTGELFFGEGSRLTVL.

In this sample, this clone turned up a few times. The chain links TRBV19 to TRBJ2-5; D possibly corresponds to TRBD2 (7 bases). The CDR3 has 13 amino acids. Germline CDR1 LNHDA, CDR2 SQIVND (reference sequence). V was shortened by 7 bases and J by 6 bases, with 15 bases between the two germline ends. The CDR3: CASKRTGGQTQYF. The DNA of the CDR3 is TGTGCCAGTAAGAGGACCGGGGGGCAGACCCAGTACTTC. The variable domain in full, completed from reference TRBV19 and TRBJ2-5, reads DGGITQSPKYLFRKEGQNVTLSCEQNLNHDAMYWYRQDPGQGLRLIYYSQIVNDFQKGDIAEGYSVSREKKESFPLTVTSAQKNPTAFYLCASKRTGGQTQYFGPGTRLLVL.

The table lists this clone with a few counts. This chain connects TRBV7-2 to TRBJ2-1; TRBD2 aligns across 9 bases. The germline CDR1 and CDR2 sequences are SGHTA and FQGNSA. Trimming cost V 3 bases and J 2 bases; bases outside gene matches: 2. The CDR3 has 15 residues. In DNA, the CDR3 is TGTGCCAGCAGCTTGACTAGCGGAGCCTACAATGAGCAGTTCTTC. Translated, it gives CASSLTSGAYNEQFF.

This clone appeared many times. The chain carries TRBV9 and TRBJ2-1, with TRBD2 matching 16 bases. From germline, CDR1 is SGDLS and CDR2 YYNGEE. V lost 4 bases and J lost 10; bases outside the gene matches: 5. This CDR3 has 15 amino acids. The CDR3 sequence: CASSPGLAGGGEQFF. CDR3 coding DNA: TGTGCCAGCAGCCCGGGACTAGCGGGAGGGGGAGAGCAGTTCTTC.

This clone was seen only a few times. Written as DNA, the CDR3 is TGTGCCACCAGCAGTCCCCCGACCGTAGGTGGAGGGCGGGGCTACACCTTC. This codes for CATSSPPTVGGGRGYTF. The chain couples TRBV15 to TRBJ1-2; D unresolved. This CDR3 contains 17 residues. V was trimmed by 3 bases and J by 8 bases, leaving 25 bases between them. Germline loops: CDR1 LNHNV, CDR2 YYDKDF (reference sequence).

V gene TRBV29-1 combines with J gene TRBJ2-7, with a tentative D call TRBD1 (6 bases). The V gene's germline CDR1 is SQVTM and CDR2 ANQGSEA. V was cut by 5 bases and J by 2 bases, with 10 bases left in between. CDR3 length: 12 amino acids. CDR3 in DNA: TGCAGCGTTTTCGGACAGACCTACGAGCAGTACTTC. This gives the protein CSVFGQTYEQYF.